Each of the 5 T cell receptor beta chains below was sequenced from the same sample in a study of blood T cell repertoires in COVID-19. TCRdb's copy holds only in-frame clones and misses some; the assay was immunoSEQ multiplex PCR. The profile shows 180,000 or so clones, 80% to 90% of them singletons. Material for sequencing was peripheral blood. The receptor source for this set is a man aged 55 to 70 with acute or convalescent COVID-19.

The rearrangement joins TRBV5-6 to TRBJ1-2; tentatively, D is TRBD1 (5 bases). This CDR3 is 14 amino acids long. Germline CDR1 SGHDT, CDR2 YYEEEE. V was clipped by 3 bases and J by 4 bases, with 13 bases between them. Here the CDR3 DNA reads TGTGCCAGCAGCTCTTGGACACCCGGCTATGGCTACACCTTC. Protein sequence: CASSSWTPGYGYTF.

This chain links TRBV5-1 with TRBJ2-1; 8 nucleotides align to TRBD2. The germline V gene has CDR1 SGHRS and CDR2 YFSETQ. Unmatched junction bases numbered 5, after V lost 3 bases and J lost 0 bases. This CDR3 spans 16 amino acids. Here the CDR3 reads CASSSGSGSSYNEQFF. CDR3 coding DNA: TGCGCCAGCAGCTCCGGGAGCGGGAGCTCCTACAATGAGCAGTTCTTC.

The chain couples TRBV11-1 to TRBJ1-1; D gene ambiguous. Between the trimmed V and J ends, which lost 1 base and 1 base, there was a span of 7 bases. From germline, CDR1 is SGHAT and CDR2 FQDESV (reference sequence). The CDR3 is made up of 14 amino acids. Written as DNA, the CDR3 is TGTGCCAGCAGCTTAGGGCGGGGGAACACTGAAGCTTTCTTT. It is translated as CASSLGRGNTEAFF.

The V call is TRBV7-3, the J call TRBJ2-1; D is unclear. Germline values: CDR1 SGHTA, CDR2 FQGTGA. The CDR3 runs to 16 residues. Trimming took off 5 bases at V and 0 bases at J, with 14 bases between the two ends. The CDR3 nucleotides are TGTGCCAGCAGCCTGGCGGCGTTCAGCTCCTACAATGAGCAGTTCTTC. Translating it yields CASSLAAFSSYNEQFF.

DNA of the CDR3: TGTGCCAGCAGCGCGACTAGAGGCACAGATACGCAGTATTTT. This codes for CASSATRGTDTQYF. This rearrangement joins TRBV11-3 to TRBJ2-3; maybe TRBD2 (6 bases). Per the germline V gene, CDR1 is SGHNT and CDR2 is YENEEA. Trimming stripped 5 bases from V and 1 base from J, with 10 bases between. This CDR3 is built from 14 residues.